This TCR beta chain was recovered during a study of blood T cells in healthy people across ages. Samples each yielded at least 6 micrograms of total RNA. The CDR3 has 15 amino acids. Germline V CDR1 and CDR2: DFQATT, SNEGSKA (reference sequence). J gave up 2 bases and V 0 bases, and 6 bases lay outside the gene matches. A second PCR, run for about 6 to 11 cycles, used a sample-barcoded 5' primer plus a J-beta primer mix. TCRdb passed the 5' RACE reads through MiXCR, listing each CDR3 protein once. The sample shows roughly 1,800,000 distinct CDR3 sequences, around 48% of them seen only once. This clonotype was sampled from a woman between 40 and 50 years old in good health. The specimen sequenced was blood. J is TRBJ2-5 and V is TRBV20-1, with TRBD2 identical over 7 bases. The CDR3, as DNA: TGCAGTGCTAGAGATCCGCGGACTAGACAAGAGACCCAGTACTTC. The encoded protein is CSARDPRTRQETQYF.